The 27 T cell receptor beta chains in this list originate from one sample, sequenced in a study of T cells in Graves' hyperthyroidism and ophthalmopathy. Amplified TCR beta CDR3 regions came from RNA transcripts. First-round RT-PCR with HTBI primers amplified the TCR CDR3 region. TCRdb itself ran the multiplex PCR reads through MiXCR, one entry per CDR3 protein. The sample gives about 350,000 distinct CDR3 sequences, about 15% of which show up once; 20% to 25% is in the top ten. The sequenced material came from blood. These receptor sequences come from a woman between 25 and 40 years old with Graves' hyperthyroidism.

This clonotype was counted ten times or more. The rearrangement links TRBV12-3 or TRBV12-4 to TRBJ1-5; tentatively, D is TRBD1 (6 bases). The CDR3 has 14 amino acids. Trimming pared 6 bases from V and 4 bases from J, leaving 13 bases between. The chain's CDR3 is CASRPQGRNQPQHF. For the CDR3, the DNA is TGTGCCAGCAGGCCCCAGGGGCGGAATCAGCCCCAGCATTTT.

The gene calls are TRBV29-1 and TRBJ1-5; the D is unclear. CDR3 size: 13 residues. The germline CDR1 and CDR2 sequences are SQVTM and ANQGSEA. The V gene lost 3 bases and the J gene lost 2 bases, with 8 bases spanning the gap. The CDR3 sequence is CSVDVGGNQPQHF. In DNA form, the CDR3 reads TGCAGCGTTGATGTGGGTGGCAATCAGCCCCAGCATTTT.

The chain links TRBV30 to TRBJ2-7; a weak D match, TRBD1 (5 bases). This CDR3 has 12 residues. The V end lost 3 bases, the J end lost 6 bases, and 12 bases lay between the germline ends. CDR1 GTSNPN and CDR2 SVGIG come from the germline V gene (reference sequence). The CDR3 nucleotides read TGTGCCTGGAGGATTGGGGCGTTCGAGCAGTACTTC. It is translated as CAWRIGAFEQYF.

CDR3 sequence: CASSLARTDTQYF. The CDR3 nucleotides are TGTGCCAGTAGCCTGGCCCGCACAGATACGCAGTATTTT. V gene TRBV19 combines with J gene TRBJ2-3; D not certain. In germline, CDR1 is LNHDA, CDR2 SQIVND (reference sequence). V lost 6 bases, J lost 1 base, and 8 bases lay in between. The CDR3 is made up of 13 amino acids.

The rearrangement joins TRBV6-1 to TRBJ1-1; TRBD1 matches at 7 bases. There are 15 residues in the CDR3. Germline loops: CDR1 MNHNS, CDR2 SASEGT. The ends lost 5 bases at V and 1 base at J; junction bases unmatched: 7. CDR3 protein: CASSFPGQPNTEAFF. The DNA for the CDR3 is TGTGCCAGCAGTTTCCCGGGACAGCCGAACACTGAAGCTTTCTTT.

This clonotype was picked up many times. V usage is TRBV28 and J usage is TRBJ2-4; 7 bases fit TRBD1. CDR1 is MDHEN, CDR2 SYDVKM, per germline. With V trimmed by 4 bases and J by 6 bases, 6 bases remained unmatched. This CDR3 is 14 amino acids long. CDR3 sequence: CASSSRDSINIQYF. The DNA of the CDR3 is TGTGCCAGCAGTTCCCGGGACAGCATAAACATTCAGTACTTC. Full variable domain (missing parts from reference TRBV28 and TRBJ2-4): DVKVTQSSRYLVKRTGEKVFLECVQDMDHENMFWYRQDPGLGLRLIYFSYDVKMKEKGDIPEGYSVSREKKERFSLILESASTNQTSMYLCASSSRDSINIQYFGAGTRLSVL.

This clonotype was seen ten or more times. This chain joins TRBV20-1 and TRBJ1-2; perhaps TRBD1 as D (5 bases). CDR3 length: 9 residues. In germline, CDR1 is DFQATT, CDR2 SNEGSKA (reference sequence). The CDR3 loop reads CCRGEGYTF. CDR3 in DNA: TGCTGCCGGGGGGAAGGCTACACCTTC.

Many counts were recorded for this clonotype. The chain employs TRBV28 and TRBJ2-4, with D possibly being TRBD2 (5 bases). V was pared by 10 bases and J by 11 bases, with 12 bases between. Looked up from germline, CDR1 is MDHEN and CDR2 is SYDVKM. This CDR3 is 10 amino acids long. The CDR3 reads CATFYGVQYF. DNA for the CDR3: TGTGCCACCTTCTACGGGGTTCAGTACTTC.

At least ten counts were recorded for this clonotype. The rearrangement uses TRBV28 and TRBJ2-1; D gene uncertain. Per the germline V gene, CDR1 is MDHEN and CDR2 is SYDVKM. The V gene lost 5 bases and the J gene lost 9 bases, with 14 bases spanning the gap. The CDR3 is 13 amino acids. CDR3 sequence (DNA): TGTGCCAGCAGTCTCCGAGGTGATAGTGAGCAGTTCTTC. Translating it yields CASSLRGDSEQFF.

This clonotype was seen many times. The rearrangement uses TRBV5-1 and TRBJ2-1; TRBD2 aligns across 10 bases. CDR3 length: 18 amino acids. The V gene end was trimmed by 0 bases and the J gene end by 0 bases; junction bases not matched to a gene: 6. Looked up from germline, CDR1 is SGHRS and CDR2 is YFSETQ. CDR3 sequence (DNA): TGCGCCAGCAGCTTGGTAGCGGGAGGCACTGCCTCCTACAATGAGCAGTTCTTC. Residues: CASSLVAGGTASYNEQFF.

This clonotype is a singleton in its sample. The V gene is TRBV3-1, the J gene TRBJ2-7, with 12 bases aligning to TRBD2. V shed 2 bases, J shed 5 bases, and the junction held 4 bases outside the gene matches. Germline V gene lookup returns CDR1 LGHDT and CDR2 YNNKEL (reference sequence). CDR3 length: 15 residues. The CDR3 DNA is TGTGCCAGCAGCCAACTAGCGGGAGGGCCCCACGAGCAGTACTTC. Translated, it gives CASSQLAGGPHEQYF.

There are many counts of this clonotype. V usage is TRBV30 and J usage is TRBJ1-5; D call uncertain. V gave up 1 base and J gave up 1 base, with 11 bases separating them. CDR1 and CDR2 from the germline V gene are GTSNPN and SVGIG (reference sequence). This CDR3 has 15 amino acids. The CDR3 sequence is CAWSGGSGSNQPQHF. DNA of the CDR3: TGTGCCTGGAGTGGGGGTTCGGGGAGCAATCAGCCCCAGCATTTT.

V is TRBV30 and J is TRBJ1-5; D might be TRBD1 (5 bases). V was pared by 6 bases and J by 2 bases, with 14 bases between. This CDR3 has 14 amino acids. Germline assignment: CDR1 GTSNPN and CDR2 SVGIG (reference sequence). The CDR3 spells CACDVGGGNQPQHF. Written as DNA, the CDR3 is TGTGCCTGTGACGTCGGGGGTGGCAATCAGCCCCAGCATTTT.

This clonotype was recorded at least ten times. The chain joins TRBV6-1 to TRBJ1-1; possible D gene TRBD1, 6 bases. V was shortened by 6 bases and J by 2 bases, with 10 bases between the two germline ends. Germline values: CDR1 MNHNS, CDR2 SASEGT. This CDR3 region has 13 residues. This CDR3 reads CASRQGSNTEAFF. The CDR3 DNA reads as TGTGCCAGCAGACAGGGTAGCAACACTGAAGCTTTCTTT.

V is TRBV5-6 and J is TRBJ2-1; 7 nucleotides agree with TRBD2. The CDR3 is 17 residues long. CDR1 is SGHDT, CDR2 YYEEEE, per germline. With 0 bases clipped from V and 9 bases from J, the junction kept 15 bases outside the gene matches. The DNA for the CDR3 is TGTGCCAGCAGCTTGGGGAGGCTTGGGGCCGGGGAGGGTGAGCAGTTCTTC. Encoded protein: CASSLGRLGAGEGEQFF.

This clonotype was seen many times. The rearrangement joins TRBV11-1 to TRBJ2-7, with D unresolved. Trimming stripped 6 bases from V and 2 bases from J, with 8 bases between. From germline, CDR1 is SGHAT and CDR2 FQDESV (reference sequence). This CDR3 has 12 residues. CDR3 residues: CASRGLTYEQYF. Here the CDR3 DNA reads TGTGCCAGCAGGGGGTTAACCTACGAGCAGTACTTC. Using reference TRBV11-1 and TRBJ2-7 for the parts outside the CDR3, the full variable domain is EAEVAQSPRYKITEKSQAVAFWCDPISGHATLYWYRQILGQGPELLVQFQDESVVDDSQLPKDRFSAERLKGVDSTLKIQPAELGDSAMYLCASRGLTYEQYFGPGTRLTVT.

This clonotype was picked up many times. V usage is TRBV6-1 and J usage is TRBJ2-2, with 7 positions matching TRBD2. With V trimmed by 6 bases and J by 6 bases, 7 bases remained unmatched. This CDR3 has 14 residues. CDR1 MNHNS and CDR2 SASEGT come from the germline V gene. The CDR3 region has the DNA TGTGCCAGCAGCCGCCAGCGGGATGCCGGGGAGCTGTTTTTT. Encoded protein: CASSRQRDAGELFF.

This clonotype was detected ten times or more. CDR3 sequence: CSVRVLAGINEQFF. Written as DNA, the CDR3 is TGCAGCGTTAGGGTGCTAGCGGGGATCAATGAGCAGTTCTTC. V and J are TRBV29-1 and TRBJ2-1; 9 bases are a match to TRBD2. Germline V gene sequence: CDR1 SQVTM, CDR2 ANQGSEA. The V and J ends lost 5 bases and 6 bases, in that order; junction bases with no gene match: 8. This CDR3 spans 14 amino acids.

This clonotype was seen many times. This chain connects TRBV12-3 or TRBV12-4 to TRBJ2-7; no firm D call. CDR3 length: 15 amino acids. Deletions cut 6 bases from V and 0 bases from J, with 15 bases between. CDR3 nucleotides: TGTGCCAGCAGGCCCGACTGGTCATCCTCCTACGAGCAGTACTTC. Translation gives CASRPDWSSSYEQYF.

V gene TRBV7-2 combines with J gene TRBJ2-1, with 10 bases matching TRBD2. The ends lost 4 bases at V and 9 bases at J; junction bases unmatched: 15. CDR1 and CDR2 (germline): SGHTA, FQGNSA. This CDR3 contains 17 residues. This CDR3 reads CASSSVAGGVYVGEQFF. CDR3 in DNA: TGTGCCAGCAGCTCAGTAGCGGGAGGCGTTTACGTTGGTGAGCAGTTCTTC.

The chain joins TRBV10-2 to TRBJ2-2, with 8 bases matching TRBD2. The CDR3 has 14 residues. Germline V gene sequence: CDR1 WSHSY, CDR2 SAAADI. J was trimmed by 7 bases and V by 7 bases; bases with no gene match: 8. The chain's CDR3 is CASKGTRGGGELFF. CDR3 DNA: TGCGCCAGCAAAGGGACTAGAGGCGGCGGGGAGCTGTTTTTT.

The V and J genes are TRBV3-1 and TRBJ2-5; D unclear. The germline V and J ends were trimmed by 4 bases and 4 bases, with 10 bases remaining between them. There are 13 residues in the CDR3. CDR1 and CDR2 from the germline V gene are LGHDT and YNNKEL (reference sequence). Written as DNA, the CDR3 is TGTGCCAGCAGCCCTCAACCGGGAGAGACCCAGTACTTC. It codes for CASSPQPGETQYF.

The V call is TRBV24-1, the J call TRBJ2-7; no definite D call. CDR1 and CDR2 (germline): KGHDR, SFDVKD. This CDR3 spans 11 amino acids. Trimming stripped 6 bases from V and 5 bases from J, with 7 bases between. The CDR3 sequence: CATSPYHEQYF. As DNA, the CDR3 is TGTGCCACCAGTCCCTACCACGAGCAGTACTTC.

This clonotype was picked up a small number of times. A much larger clone lies one base from this, so it may be a read error. The J gene is TRBJ2-7, the V gene TRBV3-1, with D unresolved. With 3 bases removed from V and 2 bases from J, the gap between germline ends came to 8 bases. Germline values: CDR1 LGHDT, CDR2 YNNKEL (reference sequence). The CDR3 is made up of 13 amino acids. CDR3 nucleotides: TGTGCCAGCAGCCATCAATCGACCTACGAGCAGTACTTC. This gives the protein CASSHQSTYEQYF.

At least ten counts were recorded for this clonotype. The CDR3 sequence: CASAQNYGYTF. CDR3 DNA: TGTGCCAGCGCGCAGAACTATGGCTACACCTTC. The V and J genes are TRBV6-2 or TRBV6-3 and TRBJ1-2, with D hard to call. The germline V and J ends were trimmed by 8 bases and 2 bases, with 6 bases remaining between them. Germline assignment: CDR1 MNHEY and CDR2 SVGEGT. The CDR3 extends over 11 amino acids.

The chain uses TRBV29-1 and TRBJ2-2; 9 bases fit TRBD1. V lost 7 bases, J lost 3 bases, and 6 bases stayed unmatched. CDR3 length equals 14 residues. Germline V gene sequence: CDR1 SQVTM, CDR2 ANQGSEA. Written as DNA, the CDR3 is TGCAGCGCGGCCGACAGGGGGGACACCGGGGAGCTGTTTTTT. This codes for CSAADRGDTGELFF.

This clonotype was counted many times. This chain links TRBV6-1 with TRBJ2-7; perhaps TRBD1 as D (6 bases). There are 14 residues in the CDR3. V lost 5 bases and J 4 bases, leaving 15 bases between the germline ends. Germline V gene lookup returns CDR1 MNHNS and CDR2 SASEGT. As DNA, the CDR3 is TGTGCCAGCAGTTACGTGGGGGCGCAATACGAGCAGTACTTC. It encodes CASSYVGAQYEQYF.